The 11 T cell receptor beta chains presented below share a single source sample, sequenced in a study of CD8 T cells in Susac syndrome. Reverse transcription of about 0.45 to 1 ug RNA was carried out with random hexamers. TCRdb reanalysed the immunoSEQ multiplex PCR reads using MiXCR and keeps one entry per CDR3 protein. Counted here are about 100,000 distinct CDR3 sequences, 95% occurring once; the ten biggest clones make up 0.3%. Sequences were obtained from CD8+ T cells from PBMCs. These receptors all stem from a human donor with Susac syndrome.

V usage is TRBV2 and J usage is TRBJ1-5, with D unresolved. The V gene's germline CDR1 is SNHLY and CDR2 FYNNEI. V lost 4 bases and J 0 bases, leaving 10 bases between the germline ends. The CDR3 runs 15 residues. This chain's CDR3 is CASSADRYSNQPQHF. CDR3 sequence (DNA): TGTGCCAGCAGTGCCGACCGCTATAGCAATCAGCCCCAGCATTTT.

This clonotype has only one observation. V and J are TRBV11-2 and TRBJ2-7; TRBD2 aligns across 11 bases. CDR1 and CDR2 (germline): SGHAT, FQNNGV. This CDR3 has 18 residues. V lost 4 bases, J lost 0 bases, and 11 bases stayed unmatched. The CDR3 nucleotides read TGTGCCAGCAGCTCCTTCACTTGGACTAGCGGGTTCTCCTACGAGCAGTACTTC. It is translated as CASSSFTWTSGFSYEQYF.

The rearrangement uses TRBV19 and TRBJ1-1; D not certain. This CDR3 has 14 amino acids. Germline CDR1 is LNHDA and CDR2 is SQIVND (reference sequence). V was clipped by 3 bases and J by 4 bases, with 12 bases between them. The CDR3 bases are TGTGCCAGTAGTATGACGGAGGAGGGCACTGAAGCTTTCTTT. It codes for CASSMTEEGTEAFF.

The gene calls are TRBV6-4 and TRBJ2-3, with 10 bases lining up with TRBD2. Germline V CDR1 and CDR2: MRHNA, SNTAGT. This CDR3 contains 15 residues. V lost 3 bases and J lost 6; bases outside the gene matches: 6. CDR3 DNA sequence: TGTGCCAGCAGTGAGTTAGCGGGGGGTGCGGATACGCAGTATTTT. Translation: CASSELAGGADTQYF.

The V gene is TRBV20-1, the J gene TRBJ1-4, with a weak D call TRBD1 (6 bases). The CDR3 length is 13 residues. Germline CDR1 reads DFQATT; CDR2 reads SNEGSKA (reference sequence). Trimming pared 5 bases from V and 5 bases from J, leaving 12 bases between. CDR3 nucleotide sequence: TGCAGTGCTCCGGACAGATCAAATGAAAAACTGTTTTTT. It encodes CSAPDRSNEKLFF.

The chain couples TRBV2 to TRBJ2-1; D possibly corresponds to TRBD2 (6 bases). CDR1 SNHLY and CDR2 FYNNEI come from the germline V gene. The ends were cut back, 1 base at V and 4 bases at J, with 8 bases in the middle. The CDR3 has 14 amino acids. This chain's CDR3 is CASSEGRDYNEQFF. The CDR3 region has the DNA TGTGCCAGCAGTGAAGGGCGGGATTACAATGAGCAGTTCTTC.

The CDR3 protein is CASRQPGQTNYGYTF. In DNA form, the CDR3 reads TGTGCCAGCAGGCAACCGGGACAGACAAACTATGGCTACACCTTC. J is TRBJ1-2 and V is TRBV6-6, with 7 bases that match TRBD1. This CDR3 contains 15 residues. Germline V gene lookup returns CDR1 MNHNY and CDR2 SVGAGI (reference sequence). The trim removed 6 bases at V and 2 bases at J, leaving 9 bases unmatched.

The rearrangement links TRBV20-1 to TRBJ2-5; TRBD1 matches 9 bases. Germline V gene lookup returns CDR1 DFQATT and CDR2 SNEGSKA (reference sequence). V shed 0 bases, J shed 5 bases, and the junction held 7 bases outside the gene matches. The CDR3 sequence is 15 residues long. DNA for the CDR3: TGCAGTGCTAGAGAGATGACAGGGGGAGCGGAGACCCAGTACTTC. Translation gives CSAREMTGGAETQYF.

This chain connects TRBV12-3 or TRBV12-4 to TRBJ1-5; the D is unclear. Trimming stripped 6 bases from V and 6 bases from J, with 12 bases between. The CDR3 sequence is 13 residues long. The CDR3 region is CASSPFPSQPQHF. The CDR3 coding sequence is TGTGCCAGCAGCCCCTTCCCGTCTCAGCCCCAGCATTTT.

As DNA, the CDR3 is TGCAGTGCTAGAACCGGGACAGGGAGAGAGACCCAGTACTTC. Translation: CSARTGTGRETQYF. The J gene is TRBJ2-5, the V gene TRBV20-1; 9 bases agree with TRBD1. The CDR3 covers 14 residues. Germline CDR1 DFQATT, CDR2 SNEGSKA (reference sequence). J lost 4 bases, V lost 2 bases, and 5 bases had no gene match.

The gene calls are TRBV20-1 and TRBJ2-3; possibly TRBD1 for D (7 bases). This CDR3 contains 13 residues. Germline V gives CDR1 DFQATT, CDR2 SNEGSKA (reference sequence). CDR3 bases: TGCAGACAACAGGGGAGGAGCACAGATACGCAGTATTTT. It encodes CRQQGRSTDTQYF.